These 3 T cell receptor beta chains originate from one sample sequenced in a study of graft-versus-host responses after intestinal transplantation. The repertoire was sequenced with immunoSEQ multiplex PCR; TCRdb's copy has only in-frame clones and lacks some. The sample comprises 17,000 or so clones, approximately 86% of which are singletons, and around 53% rests with the top ten. The input for sequencing was bone marrow, taken 120 to 130 days after transplant. The receptors come from a human patient who received an intestinal transplant, so some T cells may come from the graft donor.

V usage is TRBV27 and J usage is TRBJ2-7; D is perhaps TRBD1 (5 bases). CDR1 MNHEY and CDR2 SMNVEV come from the germline V gene (reference sequence). Trimming removed 6 bases from V and 3 bases from J, with 15 bases in between. The CDR3 extends over 14 amino acids. The DNA of the CDR3 is TGTGCCAGCAGCCGACAGTCTAGGGACTACGAGCAGTACTTC. Its translation: CASSRQSRDYEQYF.

The chain joins TRBV11-2 to TRBJ2-5; D not resolved. V lost 4 bases, J lost 5 bases, and 11 bases lay in between. The CDR3 is 13 amino acids. The V gene's germline CDR1 is SGHAT and CDR2 FQNNGV. The CDR3 nucleotides read TGTGCCAGCAGCTCGCCGGCGGTTGAGACCCAGTACTTC. Translation gives CASSSPAVETQYF.

The rearrangement joins TRBV29-1 to TRBJ1-2; tentatively, D is TRBD1 (6 bases). V shed 5 bases and J shed 0 bases, with 10 bases lying between them. The CDR3 has 13 amino acids. Per germline, CDR1 SQVTM and CDR2 ANQGSEA. CDR3 sequence: CSVLQGSNYGYTF. CDR3 DNA sequence: TGCAGCGTTCTACAGGGCTCTAACTATGGCTACACCTTC.